The rows below give T cell receptor beta chains drawn from one sample of a study of vaccination effects on CD4 cells after COVID-19. No antigen has been assigned to these receptors. TCRdb keeps only in-frame clones here, not all; method: immunoSEQ multiplex PCR. The table includes roughly 70,000 clones, under 85% detected once. The specimen comprised CD4+ T cells from PBMCs cultured with HCoV-OC43 spike peptides, sampled after COVID-19 vaccination. The receptor set was obtained from a human donor who received a COVID-19 vaccine. Both conserved end residues are part of each CDR3. Each record gives: V gene, clone size, J gene, D gene, CDR3 DNA, CDR3 protein. D genes are given only for firm matches. Where a row states a size, it is once, few, many or the class of an expanded clone; other rows omit it.

TRBV9	.	TRBJ1-6	.	TGTGCCAGCGAGGGATATAATTCACCCCTCCACTTT	CASEGYNSPLHF
TRBV3-1/TRBV3-2	.	TRBJ1-4	.	TGTGCCAGCAGCCAAGGAACAGGGAACGAAAAACTGTTTTTT	CASSQGTGNEKLFF
TRBV5-5	.	TRBJ2-3	TRBD2	TGTGCCAGCAGCGGGGGACTAGCGATATTCACAGATACGCAGTATTTT	CASSGGLAIFTDTQYF
TRBV29-1	few	TRBJ2-3	.	TGCAGCGTTGATAATGGACTTAGCACAGATACGCAGTATTTT	CSVDNGLSTDTQYF
TRBV18	.	TRBJ2-5	TRBD2	TGTGCCAGCTCCCCGCCAACCGGGGGGGCAGGGACCCAGTACTTC	CASSPPTGGAGTQYF
TRBV18	once	TRBJ1-4	.	TGTGCCAGCTCACGGGACACCTCAACTAATGAAAAACTGTTTTTT	CASSRDTSTNEKLFF
TRBV4-3	.	TRBJ2-2	TRBD2	TGCGCCAGCAGTTCGGGGGGGGCCGGAGCCACCGGGGAGCTGTTTTTT	CASSSGGAGATGELFF
TRBV5-6	once	TRBJ1-1	.	TGTGCCAGCAGCCCTTCGACAGCGAACACTGAAGCTTTCTTT	CASSPSTANTEAFF
TRBV2	once	TRBJ1-5	.	TGTGCCAGCAGTGAGTGGGGCGGAGGGGATCAGCCCCAGCATTTT	CASSEWGGGDQPQHF
TRBV12-3/TRBV12-4	few	TRBJ1-5	.	TGTGCCAGCAGTCGCGGGGAGCCCCAGCATTTT	CASSRGEPQHF
TRBV24-1	.	TRBJ2-1	.	TGTGCCACCACTACTTCTACAGGGGGGGTGGATGAGCAGTTCTTC	CATTTSTGGVDEQFF
TRBV6-5	.	TRBJ1-2	.	TGTGCCAGCAGATACAGGGATTCGAACTATGGCTACACCTTC	CASRYRDSNYGYTF
TRBV5-1	.	TRBJ1-2	TRBD1	TGCGCCAGCAGCCCTGGACAGGGGGCGACGGAGGGCTACACCTTC	CASSPGQGATEGYTF
TRBV9	.	TRBJ1-2	TRBD1	TGTGCCAGCAGCGTCGGGCAGGGGGCGAACTATGGCTACACCTTC	CASSVGQGANYGYTF
TRBV5-1	.	TRBJ2-2	.	TGCGCCAGCAGCTGGACGGCCCCCGACACCGGGGAGCTGTTTTTT	CASSWTAPDTGELFF
TRBV7-2	.	TRBJ2-3	TRBD2	TGTGCCAGCAGCCGGGGGGGGAGCACAGATACGCAGTATTTT	CASSRGGSTDTQYF
TRBV5-1	.	TRBJ1-1	TRBD1	TGCGCCAGCAGCGTGGACAGGGGGCGCCGCACTGAAGCTTTCTTT	CASSVDRGRRTEAFF
TRBV4-2	.	TRBJ2-3	.	TGTGCCAGCAGCCAAGAAGGTAGCAGCCCCTTGAGGACAGATACGCAGTATTTT	CASSQEGSSPLRTDTQYF
TRBV12-3/TRBV12-4	.	TRBJ2-5	TRBD1	TGTGCCAGCCGGGGACAGTCTCCGGAGACCCAGTACTTC	CASRGQSPETQYF
TRBV5-8	.	TRBJ2-1	TRBD2	TGTGCCAGCAGCCGGACTAGCGGGGGGGCTTACTCCTACAATGAGCAGTTCTTC	CASSRTSGGAYSYNEQFF
TRBV6-5	.	TRBJ2-2	.	TGTGCCAGCAGACCCACAGGGAACACCGGGGAGCTGTTTTTT	CASRPTGNTGELFF
TRBV19	once	TRBJ2-2	.	TGTGCCAGTAGTATCTCCGGCCCGGGCACCGGGGAGCTGTTTTTT	CASSISGPGTGELFF
TRBV10-1	.	TRBJ2-4	TRBD2	TGCGCCAGCAGTGAGTCAGGAAGCGGGGGTGCCATTCAGTACTTC	CASSESGSGGAIQYF
TRBV12-3/TRBV12-4	.	TRBJ2-1	.	TGTGCCAGCAGTGTTCGACAGAAGCAGTTCTTC	CASSVRQKQFF
TRBV5-1	.	TRBJ2-5	TRBD1	TGCGCCAGCAAAACCCGGGACAGGGTGAAAGAGACCCAGTACTTC	CASKTRDRVKETQYF
TRBV6-1	.	TRBJ1-2	TRBD1	TGTGCCAGCAGTGAAGGACAGGGGGGGAACTATGGCTACACCTTC	CASSEGQGGNYGYTF
TRBV15	few	TRBJ1-1	.	TGTGCCACCACCCCGGTTGGGTTCGACACTGAAGCTTTCTTT	CATTPVGFDTEAFF
TRBV18	.	TRBJ2-5	TRBD1	TGTGCCAGCTCACCTAATACAGGGGGTCGGGAGACCCAGTACTTC	CASSPNTGGRETQYF
TRBV5-1	.	TRBJ1-1	TRBD1	TGCGCCAGCAGCCCCGCCTGGACAGGGAAGGACACTGAAGCTTTCTTT	CASSPAWTGKDTEAFF